This TCR beta chain originates from a study of CD8 T cells in ankylosing spondylitis. Study-wide results and limits: Ankylosing spondylitis blood seemed to carry a telltale TCR beta motif made of roughly eight highly homologous variants. Matched synovial fluid from ankylosing spondylitis patients was reported to be enriched for disease-linked clones.

Each TCR beta library was made by quantitative 5'-RACE that incorporated molecular barcodes. In TCRdb, the 5' RACE reads were re-called with MiXCR into one record per CDR3 protein. The sample holds approximately 340,000 distinct CDR3 sequences, roughly 15% seen once. In its sample, this clonotype was seen many times. The antigen remains undetermined. V shed 3 bases and J 4 bases; nucleotides not matched to a gene: 4. The CDR3 spans 14 residues. This TCR was recovered from a male donor with ankylosing spondylitis or in good health (not recorded which). Sequencing was performed on blood, either unsorted or a sorted T cell fraction (not recorded which). This chain joins TRBV12-3 or TRBV12-4 and TRBJ1-1, with 8 nucleotides matching TRBD1. The CDR3 bases are TGTGCCAGCAGTTTTCAGGGGGCGATCACTGAAGCTTTCTTT. Translated: CASSFQGAITEAFF.